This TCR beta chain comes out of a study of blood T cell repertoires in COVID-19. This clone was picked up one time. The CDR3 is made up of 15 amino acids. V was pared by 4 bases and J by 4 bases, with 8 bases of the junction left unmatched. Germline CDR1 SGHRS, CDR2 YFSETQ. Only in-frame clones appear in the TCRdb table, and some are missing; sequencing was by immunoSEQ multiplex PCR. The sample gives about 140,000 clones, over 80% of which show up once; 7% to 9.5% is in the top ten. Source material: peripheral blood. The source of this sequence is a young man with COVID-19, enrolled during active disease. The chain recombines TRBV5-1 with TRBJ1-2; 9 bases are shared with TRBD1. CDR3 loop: CASSLPGQGAYGYTF. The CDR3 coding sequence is TGCGCCAGCAGCCTCCCGGGACAGGGAGCCTATGGCTACACCTTC. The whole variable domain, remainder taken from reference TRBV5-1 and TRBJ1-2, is KAGVTQTPRYLIKTRGQQVTLSCSPISGHRSVSWYQQTPGQGLQFLFEYFSETQRNKGNFPGRFSGRQFSNSRSEMNVSTLELGDSALYLCASSLPGQGAYGYTFGSGTRLTVV.